This T cell receptor (beta chain) emerged from a study of blood T cell repertoires in COVID-19. Study-level information: Italy, Spain and the United States were the sources of the convalescent and acute COVID-19 samples. From T cells, B-cell-depleted T cells, or PBMCs came the material, which was cDNA or gDNA.

Under the authors' procedure: For nucleated cells, counts were estimated from reference gene primer amplification. Assay: immunoSEQ multiplex PCR; the TCRdb copy retains only in-frame clones and omits some. V and J calls and clone size are those listed in that table; D and trimming were worked out from the DNA. Among 100,000 or so clones listed, over 75% were seen once. Between the trimmed V and J ends, which lost 2 bases and 8 bases, there was a span of 18 bases. Per germline, CDR1 KGHDR and CDR2 SFDVKD. The CDR3 totals 16 residues. The sequencing input was peripheral blood. The rearrangement uses TRBV24-1 and TRBJ2-1, with D possibly TRBD2 on 5 matching bases. This receptor was identified in a man over 45 with acute or convalescent COVID-19. The CDR3 sequence is CATSDSGRRPGDEQFF. For the CDR3, the DNA is TGTGCCACCAGTGATTCTGGACGGAGGCCCGGGGATGAGCAGTTCTTC.